This TCR beta chain emerged from a study of blood T cell repertoires in COVID-19. Study background: The United States, Italy and Spain were the sources of the acute and convalescent COVID-19 samples.

The V end lost 5 bases, the J end lost 3 bases, and 13 bases lay between the germline ends. Germline V gene sequence: CDR1 MNHEY, CDR2 SVGAGI. CDR3 length: 14 amino acids. Methods used by the authors: Reference gene primers were amplified, and this amplification served to estimate nucleated cell counts. TCRdb keeps only in-frame clones here, not all; method: immunoSEQ multiplex PCR. V, J and clone size were drawn from that table, and D and trimming were deduced from the DNA. The table has about 160,000 clones, approximately 91% seen once; the top ten hold less than 2.5%. The chain couples TRBV6-5 to TRBJ1-1, with a possible D match to TRBD1 (5 bases). Sequencing used peripheral blood. This clonotype originated in a man aged 18 to 30 with acute or convalescent COVID-19. The CDR3 region has the DNA TGTGCCAGCAGTCCGGGGGGGGGTTACACTGAAGCTTTCTTT. Protein product: CASSPGGGYTEAFF.